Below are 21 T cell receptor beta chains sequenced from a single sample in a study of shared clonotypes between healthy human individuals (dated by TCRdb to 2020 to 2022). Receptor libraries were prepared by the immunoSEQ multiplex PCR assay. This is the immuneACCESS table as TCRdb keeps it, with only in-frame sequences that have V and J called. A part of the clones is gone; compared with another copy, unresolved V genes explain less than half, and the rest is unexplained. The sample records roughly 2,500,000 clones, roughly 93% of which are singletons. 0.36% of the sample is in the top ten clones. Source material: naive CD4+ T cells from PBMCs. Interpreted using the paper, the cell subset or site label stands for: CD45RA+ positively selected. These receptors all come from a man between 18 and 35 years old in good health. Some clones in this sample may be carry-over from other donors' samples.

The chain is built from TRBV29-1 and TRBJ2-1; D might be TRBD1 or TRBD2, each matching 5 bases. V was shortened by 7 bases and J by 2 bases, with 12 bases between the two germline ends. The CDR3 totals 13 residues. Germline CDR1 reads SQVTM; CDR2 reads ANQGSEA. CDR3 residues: CSASSGPYNEQFF. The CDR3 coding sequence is TGCAGCGCCTCCTCGGGACCCTACAATGAGCAGTTCTTC.

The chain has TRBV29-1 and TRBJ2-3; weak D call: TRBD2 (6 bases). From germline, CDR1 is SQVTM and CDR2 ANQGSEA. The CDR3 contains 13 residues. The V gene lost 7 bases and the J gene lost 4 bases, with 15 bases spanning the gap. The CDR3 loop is CSGAGGESDTQYF. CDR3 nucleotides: TGCAGCGGTGCTGGCGGGGAGTCAGATACGCAGTATTTT.

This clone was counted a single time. The CDR3 protein is CASSSGLASYEQYF. CDR3 sequence (DNA): TGTGCCAGCAGCTCGGGACTAGCTTCCTACGAGCAGTACTTC. V usage is TRBV11-2 and J usage is TRBJ2-7, with TRBD2 matching 9 bases. The CDR3 is made up of 14 amino acids. The germline V gene encodes CDR1 SGHAT and CDR2 FQNNGV. Trimming at V came to 4 bases and at J to 1 base, leaving 2 bases not matched to a gene.

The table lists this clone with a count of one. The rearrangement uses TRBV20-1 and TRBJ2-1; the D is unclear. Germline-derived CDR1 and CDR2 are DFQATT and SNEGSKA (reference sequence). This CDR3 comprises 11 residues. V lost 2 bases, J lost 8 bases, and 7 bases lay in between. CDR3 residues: CSARWIYEQFF. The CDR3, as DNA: TGCAGTGCTAGATGGATCTATGAGCAGTTCTTC.

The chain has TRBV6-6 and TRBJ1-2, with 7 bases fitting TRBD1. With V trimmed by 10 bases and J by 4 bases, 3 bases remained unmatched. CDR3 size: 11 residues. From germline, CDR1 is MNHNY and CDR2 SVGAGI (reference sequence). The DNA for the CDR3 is TGTGCCACAGGGGGTGGCTATGGCTACACCTTC. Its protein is CATGGGYGYTF.

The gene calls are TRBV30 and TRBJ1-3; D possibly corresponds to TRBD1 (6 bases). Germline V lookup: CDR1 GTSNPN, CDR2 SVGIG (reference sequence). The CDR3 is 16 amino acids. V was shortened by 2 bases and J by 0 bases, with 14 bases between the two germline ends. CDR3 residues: CAWSPQTGPSGNTIYF. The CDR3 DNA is TGTGCCTGGAGTCCGCAGACAGGTCCCTCTGGAAACACCATATATTTT.

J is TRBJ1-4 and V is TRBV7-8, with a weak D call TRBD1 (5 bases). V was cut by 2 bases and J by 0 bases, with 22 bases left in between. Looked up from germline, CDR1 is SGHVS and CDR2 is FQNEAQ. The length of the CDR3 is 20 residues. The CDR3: CASSLQIKGSWGSTNEKLFF. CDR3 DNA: TGTGCCAGCAGCTTACAAATCAAGGGGAGTTGGGGTTCAACTAATGAAAAACTGTTTTTT.

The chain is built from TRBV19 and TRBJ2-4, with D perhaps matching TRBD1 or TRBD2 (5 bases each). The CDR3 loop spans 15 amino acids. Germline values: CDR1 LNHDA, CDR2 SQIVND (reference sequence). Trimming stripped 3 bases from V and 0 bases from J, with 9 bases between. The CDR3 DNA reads TGTGCCAGTAGTATTACCGGGACAGCCAAAAACATTCAGTACTTC. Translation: CASSITGTAKNIQYF.

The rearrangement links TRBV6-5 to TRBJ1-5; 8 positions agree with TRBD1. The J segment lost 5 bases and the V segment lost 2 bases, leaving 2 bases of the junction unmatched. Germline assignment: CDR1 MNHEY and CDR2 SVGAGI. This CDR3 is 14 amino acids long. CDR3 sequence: CASSYGRGHQPQHF. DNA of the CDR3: TGTGCCAGCAGTTACGGCAGGGGGCATCAGCCCCAGCATTTT.

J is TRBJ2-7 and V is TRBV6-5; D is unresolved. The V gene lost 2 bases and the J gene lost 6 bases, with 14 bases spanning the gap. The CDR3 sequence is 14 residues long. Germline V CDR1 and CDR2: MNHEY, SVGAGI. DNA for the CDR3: TGTGCCAGCAGTTACAGTCGGGCCCCCTGCGAGCAGTACTTC. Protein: CASSYSRAPCEQYF.

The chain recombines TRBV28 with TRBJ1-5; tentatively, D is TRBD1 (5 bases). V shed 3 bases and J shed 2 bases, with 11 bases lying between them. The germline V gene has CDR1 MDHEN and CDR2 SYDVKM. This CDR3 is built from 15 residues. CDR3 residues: CASSFLGGGNQPQHF. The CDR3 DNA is TGTGCCAGCAGTTTCCTGGGAGGGGGCAATCAGCCCCAGCATTTT. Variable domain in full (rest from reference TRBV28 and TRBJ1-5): DVKVTQSSRYLVKRTGEKVFLECVQDMDHENMFWYRQDPGLGLRLIYFSYDVKMKEKGDIPEGYSVSREKKERFSLILESASTNQTSMYLCASSFLGGGNQPQHFGDGTRLSIL.

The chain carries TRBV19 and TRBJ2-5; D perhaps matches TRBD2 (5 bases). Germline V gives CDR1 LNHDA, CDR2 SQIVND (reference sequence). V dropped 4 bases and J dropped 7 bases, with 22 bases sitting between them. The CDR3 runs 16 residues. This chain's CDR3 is CASSTPSTGIRGTQYF. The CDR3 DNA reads TGTGCCAGTAGTACCCCCTCGACGGGAATCCGGGGGACCCAGTACTTC.

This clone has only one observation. The CDR3 is CATSAAGTAEKLFF. The CDR3 region has the DNA TGTGCCACCAGCGCTGCCGGGACTGCGGAAAAACTGTTTTTT. The gene calls are TRBV15 and TRBJ1-4; possible D gene TRBD1, 5 bases. Germline V gene sequence: CDR1 LNHNV, CDR2 YYDKDF (reference sequence). The V and J ends lost 5 bases and 8 bases respectively, with 15 bases between them. The CDR3 is 14 amino acids.

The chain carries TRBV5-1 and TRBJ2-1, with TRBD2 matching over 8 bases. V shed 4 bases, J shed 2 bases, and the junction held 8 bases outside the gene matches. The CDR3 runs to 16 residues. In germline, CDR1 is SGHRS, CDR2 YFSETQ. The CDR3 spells CASSQSGSVTYNEQFF. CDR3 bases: TGCGCCAGCAGCCAGAGCGGGAGTGTGACCTACAATGAGCAGTTCTTC.

Here the CDR3 DNA reads TGTGCCAGCAGCTGGGGGACCGGAGTCAACTATGGCTACACCTTC. Its translation is CASSWGTGVNYGYTF. The rearrangement joins TRBV5-6 to TRBJ1-2, with D maybe TRBD1 (5 bases). Germline lookup yields CDR1 SGHDT and CDR2 YYEEEE. This CDR3 has 15 amino acids. Trimming cost V 3 bases and J 2 bases, with 14 bases left between them. The complete variable domain, with remaining parts taken from reference TRBV5-6 and TRBJ1-2, reads DAGVTQSPTHLIKTRGQQVTLRCSPKSGHDTVSWYQQALGQGPQFIFQYYEEEERQRGNFPDRFSGHQFPNYSSELNVNALLLGDSALYLCASSWGTGVNYGYTFGSGTRLTVV.

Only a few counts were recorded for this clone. In DNA form, the CDR3 reads TGCGCCAGCAGCTCCCCTTTCAATGGGGATGGCTACACCTTC. Its translation: CASSSPFNGDGYTF. The J gene is TRBJ1-2, the V gene TRBV5-1, with unresolved D. V lost 3 bases, J lost 6 bases, and 15 bases lay in between. Germline V gene lookup returns CDR1 SGHRS and CDR2 YFSETQ. This CDR3 spans 14 amino acids.

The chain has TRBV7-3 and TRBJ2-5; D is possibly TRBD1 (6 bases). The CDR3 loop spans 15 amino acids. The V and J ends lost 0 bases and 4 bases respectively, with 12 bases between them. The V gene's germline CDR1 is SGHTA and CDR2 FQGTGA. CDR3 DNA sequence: TGTGCCAGCAGCTTAACGGGGGCAGGGAGAGAGACCCAGTACTTC. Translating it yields CASSLTGAGRETQYF.

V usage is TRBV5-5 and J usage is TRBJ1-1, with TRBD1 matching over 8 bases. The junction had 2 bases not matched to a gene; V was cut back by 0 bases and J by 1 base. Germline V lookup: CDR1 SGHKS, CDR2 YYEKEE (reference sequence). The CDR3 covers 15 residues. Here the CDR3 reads CASSLATGANTEAFF. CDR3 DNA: TGTGCCAGCAGCTTGGCGACAGGGGCGAACACTGAAGCTTTCTTT.

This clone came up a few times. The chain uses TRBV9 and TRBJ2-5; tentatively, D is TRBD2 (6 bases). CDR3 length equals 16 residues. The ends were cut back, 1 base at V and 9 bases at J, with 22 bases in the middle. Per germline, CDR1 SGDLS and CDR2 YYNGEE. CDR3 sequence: CASSVSGAADERAQYF. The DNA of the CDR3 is TGTGCCAGCAGCGTATCGGGAGCGGCCGACGAAAGGGCCCAGTACTTC.

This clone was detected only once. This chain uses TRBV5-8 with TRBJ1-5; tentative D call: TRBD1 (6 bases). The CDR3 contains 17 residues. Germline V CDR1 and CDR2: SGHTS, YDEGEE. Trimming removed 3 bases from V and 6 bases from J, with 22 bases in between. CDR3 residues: CASSSWVLQGVGQPQHF. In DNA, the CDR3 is TGTGCCAGCAGCTCTTGGGTTTTACAGGGAGTTGGTCAGCCCCAGCATTTT.

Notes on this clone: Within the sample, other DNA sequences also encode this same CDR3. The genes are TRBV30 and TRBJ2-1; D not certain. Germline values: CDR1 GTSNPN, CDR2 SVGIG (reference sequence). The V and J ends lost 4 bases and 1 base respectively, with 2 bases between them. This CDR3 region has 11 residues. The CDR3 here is CAWTSYNEQFF. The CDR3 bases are TGTGCCTGGACTTCCTACAATGAGCAGTTCTTC. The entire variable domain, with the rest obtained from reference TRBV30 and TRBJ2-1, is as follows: SQTIHQWPATLVQPVGSPLSLECTVEGTSNPNLYWYRQAAGRGLQLLFYSVGIGQISSEVPQNLSASRPQDRQFILSSKKLLLSDSGFYLCAWTSYNEQFFGPGTRLTVL.